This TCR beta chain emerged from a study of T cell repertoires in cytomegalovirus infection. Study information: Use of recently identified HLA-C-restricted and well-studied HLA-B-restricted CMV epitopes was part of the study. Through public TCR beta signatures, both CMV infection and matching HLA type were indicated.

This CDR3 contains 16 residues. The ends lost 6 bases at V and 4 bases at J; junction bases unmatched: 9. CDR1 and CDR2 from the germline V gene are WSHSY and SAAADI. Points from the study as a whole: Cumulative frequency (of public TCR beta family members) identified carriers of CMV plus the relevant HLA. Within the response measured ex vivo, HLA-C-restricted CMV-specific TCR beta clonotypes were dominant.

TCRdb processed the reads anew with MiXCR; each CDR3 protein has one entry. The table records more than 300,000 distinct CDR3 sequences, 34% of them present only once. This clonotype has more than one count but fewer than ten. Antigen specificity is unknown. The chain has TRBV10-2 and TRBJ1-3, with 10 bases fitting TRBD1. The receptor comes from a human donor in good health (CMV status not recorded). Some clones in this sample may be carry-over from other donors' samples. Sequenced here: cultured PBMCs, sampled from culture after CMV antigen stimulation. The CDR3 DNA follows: TGCGCCAGCAGCCGCAACGACAGGGGGCTGGGAAACACCATATATTTT. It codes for CASSRNDRGLGNTIYF.